This is a list of T cell receptor beta chains from one sample in a study of cytomegalovirus exposure and HLA in healthy donors. The method was immunoSEQ multiplex PCR; TCRdb's version includes in-frame clones alone and lacks a portion of them. The data show some 170,000 clones, 77% seen once. Source material: PBMCs. These receptors were collected from a woman aged 55-69 years in good health and CMV-seropositive. Each CDR3 is given with its conserved first and last residue. The D gene is left open where the match is weak. Clone size, where shown, is once, few, many, or a class for clones that have expanded.

size: NA
J: TRBJ1-2
length: 14
V: TRBV2
D: NA
CDR3: CASTLQAGSLGYTF
DNA: TGTGCCAGCACGCTACAGGCTGGGTCTTTAGGCTACACCTTC

size: NA
J: TRBJ2-1
length: 16
V: TRBV7-8
D: TRBD2
CDR3: CASSPPGLAAYNEQFF
DNA: TGTGCCAGCAGCCCACCGGGACTAGCGGCCTACAATGAGCAGTTCTTC

size: once
J: TRBJ2-7
length: 15
V: TRBV7-9
D: TRBD2
CDR3: CASSLSGTSGYEQYF
DNA: TGTGCCAGCAGCTTGTCGGGGACTAGCGGCTACGAGCAGTACTTC

size: few
J: TRBJ2-7
length: 11
V: TRBV2
D: TRBD1
CDR3: CASRGQYEQYF
DNA: TGTGCCAGCAGGGGACAGTACGAGCAGTACTTC

size: NA
J: TRBJ1-1
length: 14
V: TRBV6-5
D: NA
CDR3: CASSYLRGRTEAFF
DNA: TGTGCCAGCAGTTACCTGCGGGGCAGGACTGAAGCTTTCTTT

size: NA
J: TRBJ2-2
length: 15
V: TRBV11-2
D: TRBD1
CDR3: CASSPTGVLAGELFF
DNA: TGTGCCAGCAGCCCCACAGGGGTATTGGCCGGGGAGCTGTTTTTT

size: NA
J: TRBJ1-5
length: 15
V: TRBV2
D: NA
CDR3: CASSDWGVGNQPQHF
DNA: TGTGCCAGCAGTGATTGGGGGGTTGGCAATCAGCCCCAGCATTTT

size: NA
J: TRBJ2-7
length: 17
V: TRBV18
D: TRBD2
CDR3: CASSPRSGSGSPYEQYF
DNA: TGTGCCAGCTCACCAAGGTCGGGTAGCGGGAGTCCCTACGAGCAGTACTTC

size: NA
J: TRBJ1-6
length: 14
V: TRBV13
D: NA
CDR3: CASSLGQSNSPLHF
DNA: TGTGCCAGCAGCTTAGGACAAAGTAATTCACCCCTCCACTTT

size: NA
J: TRBJ1-1
length: 13
V: TRBV2
D: NA
CDR3: CASSDPVGTEAFF
DNA: TGTGCCAGCAGTGATCCGGTCGGCACTGAAGCTTTCTTT

size: NA
J: TRBJ2-2
length: 11
V: TRBV6-5
D: NA
CDR3: CASRATGELFF
DNA: TGTGCCAGCAGAGCCACCGGGGAGCTGTTTTTT

size: NA
J: TRBJ2-3
length: 17
V: TRBV4-3
D: TRBD2
CDR3: CASSQESSGGGTDTQYF
DNA: TGCGCCAGCAGCCAAGAAAGCAGCGGGGGGGGCACAGATACGCAGTATTTT

size: NA
J: TRBJ2-5
length: 14
V: TRBV6-6
D: NA
CDR3: CASSYGGLGETQYF
DNA: TGTGCCAGCAGTTACGGAGGGTTAGGAGAGACCCAGTACTTC

size: NA
J: TRBJ1-1
length: 15
V: TRBV6-1
D: NA
CDR3: CASREQGPLGTEAFF
DNA: TGTGCCAGCAGAGAACAGGGTCCTCTCGGCACTGAAGCTTTCTTT

size: NA
J: TRBJ1-1
length: 13
V: TRBV6-1
D: NA
CDR3: CASKQQLNTEAFF
DNA: TGTGCCAGCAAGCAACAGTTGAACACTGAAGCTTTCTTT

size: NA
J: TRBJ2-7
length: 18
V: TRBV21-1
D: NA
CDR3: CASRETAGDFPSSYEQYF
DNA: TGTGCCAGCAGAGAGACAGCGGGGGACTTCCCGAGCTCCTACGAGCAGTACTTC

size: NA
J: TRBJ1-5
length: 17
V: TRBV21-1
D: NA
CDR3: CASSKGWDRLPNQPQHF
DNA: TGTGCCAGCAGCAAAGGTTGGGACAGGCTTCCAAATCAGCCCCAGCATTTT

size: NA
J: TRBJ2-7
length: 13
V: TRBV5-1
D: TRBD1
CDR3: CASRRTGGDEQYF
DNA: TGCGCCAGCAGGCGGACAGGGGGGGACGAGCAGTACTTC

size: once
J: TRBJ2-1
length: 15
V: TRBV30
D: NA
CDR3: CAWTTRGSAYNEQFF
DNA: TGTGCCTGGACCACCCGGGGGAGTGCCTACAATGAGCAGTTCTTC

size: few
J: TRBJ1-4
length: 14
V: TRBV5-4
D: NA
CDR3: CASSPGGRYEKLFF
DNA: TGTGCCAGCAGTCCGGGGGGCCGCTATGAAAAACTGTTTTTT

size: NA
J: TRBJ2-7
length: 13
V: TRBV6-4
D: NA
CDR3: CANQTKETIEQYF
DNA: TGTGCCAACCAGACAAAAGAGACTATCGAGCAGTACTTC

size: few
J: TRBJ1-5
length: 16
V: TRBV28
D: NA
CDR3: CASHPTGPPGNQPQHF
DNA: TGTGCCAGCCATCCAACTGGGCCCCCGGGGAATCAGCCCCAGCATTTT

size: NA
J: TRBJ2-5
length: 18
V: TRBV27
D: TRBD2
CDR3: CASSRRTQTSGVKETQYF
DNA: TGTGCCAGCAGCCGCCGAACACAAACTAGCGGGGTGAAAGAGACCCAGTACTTC

size: NA
J: TRBJ2-3
length: 15
V: TRBV27
D: TRBD2
CDR3: CASSLSGEGTDTQYF
DNA: TGTGCCAGCAGCCTAAGCGGGGAGGGCACAGATACGCAGTATTTT

size: NA
J: TRBJ2-7
length: 16
V: TRBV28
D: TRBD1
CDR3: CASSLLGTGGHYEQYF
DNA: TGTGCCAGCAGTTTGCTAGGGACAGGGGGACACTACGAGCAGTACTTC

size: NA
J: TRBJ2-2
length: 10
V: TRBV19
D: NA
CDR3: CATKSGELFF
DNA: TGTGCCACCAAGAGCGGGGAGCTGTTTTTT

size: NA
J: TRBJ2-7
length: 13
V: TRBV19
D: NA
CDR3: CASSTSGHYEQYF
DNA: TGTGCCAGTAGTACGAGCGGGCACTACGAGCAGTACTTC

size: NA
J: TRBJ2-3
length: 16
V: TRBV5-1
D: TRBD2
CDR3: CASSLESGLVSDTQYF
DNA: TGCGCCAGCAGCTTGGAGTCCGGACTAGTCTCGGATACGCAGTATTTT

size: NA
J: TRBJ2-6
length: 18
V: TRBV9
D: TRBD2
CDR3: CASSTSTSGGSGANGLTF
DNA: TGTGCCAGCAGCACCTCGACTAGCGGGGGTTCTGGGGCCAACGGCCTGACTTTC

size: NA
J: TRBJ1-4
length: 16
V: TRBV5-1
D: NA
CDR3: CASSSTGVATNEKLFF
DNA: TGCGCCAGCAGCTCGACAGGCGTTGCAACTAATGAAAAACTGTTTTTT